This TCR beta chain comes out of a study of T cell responses to AZD1222 COVID-19 vaccine. The CDR3 runs 14 residues. With 6 bases removed from V and 2 bases from J, the gap between germline ends came to 14 bases. CDR1 and CDR2 (germline): ENHRY, SYGVKD. Profiled with immunoSEQ multiplex PCR; TCRdb holds only in-frame clones, not every one. Here the sample spans some 120,000 clones, about 90% being singletons. The J gene is TRBJ2-7, the V gene TRBV10-3; weak D call: TRBD2 (6 bases). This sample comprised peripheral blood, obtained 28 days after the second AZD1222 dose. The source is an adult who received the AZD1222 COVID-19 vaccine. CDR3 residues: CAIRPTGEAYEQYF. CDR3 coding DNA: TGTGCCATCAGACCAACGGGGGAGGCCTACGAGCAGTACTTC.